The 18 T cell receptor beta chains given below trace back to one sample, sequenced in a study of T-cell reconstitution after alpha-beta-depleted transplantation in children. This sample's TCRbeta library carried unique molecular identifier barcodes. TCRdb passed the PCR reads through MiXCR, listing each CDR3 protein once. This table holds 250,000 or so distinct CDR3 sequences, about 24% found once. This material consisted of PBMCs, mostly from graft donor cells, taken 360 days after TCRalphabeta/CD19-depleted stem cell transplant. The receptor set was obtained from a female patient aged 2 to 10 who had a stem cell transplant for congenital amegakaryocytic thrombocytopenia, so the T cells may come from the graft donor.

This clonotype was detected ten times or more. This chain joins TRBV29-1 and TRBJ2-5; D call uncertain. The germline V gene encodes CDR1 SQVTM and CDR2 ANQGSEA. V dropped 2 bases and J dropped 5 bases, with 3 bases sitting between them. This CDR3 contains 10 residues. The CDR3 region has the DNA TGCAGCGTTGAATGGGAGACCCAGTACTTC. As protein: CSVEWETQYF. Filled out from reference TRBV29-1 and TRBJ2-5, the complete variable domain reads SAVISQKPSRDICQRGTSLTIQCQVDSQVTMMFWYRQQPGQSLTLIATANQGSEATYESGFVIDKFPISRPNLTFSTLTVSNMSPEDSSIYLCSVEWETQYFGPGTRLLVL.

V gene TRBV5-1 combines with J gene TRBJ1-1; D gene uncertain. Germline lookup yields CDR1 SGHRS and CDR2 YFSETQ. The V and J ends lost 0 bases and 0 bases respectively, with 6 bases between them. The CDR3 sequence is 14 residues long. Here the CDR3 DNA reads TGCGCCAGCAGCTTGGCTACGGTGAACACTGAAGCTTTCTTT. Encoded protein: CASSLATVNTEAFF.

V gene TRBV12-3 or TRBV12-4 combines with J gene TRBJ2-4; a possible D gene is TRBD1 (7 bases). The CDR3 sequence is 17 residues long. V was shortened by 5 bases and J by 0 bases, with 17 bases between the two germline ends. The CDR3 region has the DNA TGTGCCAGCAGTCCGGGGGACAGCCGGATAGCCAAAAACATTCAGTACTTC. This codes for CASSPGDSRIAKNIQYF.

This clonotype was detected a few times. The gene calls are TRBV7-8 and TRBJ2-3; no firm D call. The germline V gene encodes CDR1 SGHVS and CDR2 FQNEAQ. This CDR3 region has 15 residues. Trimming took off 1 base at V and 3 bases at J, with 11 bases between the two ends. CDR3 in amino acids: CASSLVALRTDTQYF. The DNA of the CDR3 is TGTGCCAGCAGCTTAGTGGCCCTCCGGACAGATACGCAGTATTTT. Drawing the rest from reference TRBV7-8 and TRBJ2-3, the complete variable domain is GAGVSQSPRYKVAKRGQDVALRCDPISGHVSLFWYQQALGQGPEFLTYFQNEAQLDKSGLPSDRFFAERPEGSVSTLKIQRTQQEDSAVYLCASSLVALRTDTQYFGPGTRLTVL.

V and J are TRBV4-2 and TRBJ2-1; D tentatively reads TRBD1 or TRBD2 (6 bases each). The CDR3 runs to 16 residues. The germline gives CDR1 LGHNA, CDR2 YNFKEQ. Trimming took 0 bases from V and 3 from J, leaving 12 bases between them. The chain's CDR3 is CASSQDNRGVYNEQFF. The CDR3 DNA sequence: TGTGCCAGCAGCCAAGATAATAGGGGGGTCTACAATGAGCAGTTCTTC.

This clonotype was detected only a few times. The gene calls are TRBV7-6 and TRBJ2-1; tentative D call: TRBD2 (5 bases). Trimming left V 5 bases short and J 13 bases short, with 12 bases between. This CDR3 spans 11 amino acids. Germline CDR1 and CDR2: SGHVS and FNYEAQ. The CDR3 loop is CASSPGLLQFF. CDR3 sequence (DNA): TGTGCCAGCAGCCCCGGACTCCTCCAGTTCTTC.

There are a few counts of this clonotype. V and J are TRBV9 and TRBJ2-3; tentative D call: TRBD1 (6 bases). The CDR3 length is 16 residues. The germline V gene encodes CDR1 SGDLS and CDR2 YYNGEE. Deletions cut 0 bases from V and 6 bases from J, with 17 bases between. The CDR3 spells CASSVGGLAQTDTQYF. CDR3 coding DNA: TGTGCCAGCAGCGTAGGGGGGCTAGCCCAAACCGATACGCAGTATTTT.

The sample holds a few counts of this clonotype. The V gene is TRBV20-1, the J gene TRBJ2-7; 12 nucleotides align to TRBD2. Germline V gene data show CDR1 as DFQATT and CDR2 as SNEGSKA (reference sequence). With V trimmed by 5 bases and J by 3 bases, 8 bases remained unmatched. The CDR3 runs to 15 residues. The CDR3 spells CSAPGLAGSNYEQYF. CDR3 coding DNA: TGCAGTGCTCCTGGACTAGCGGGGAGCAACTACGAGCAGTACTTC.

The genes are TRBV29-1 and TRBJ2-3; 10 bases fit TRBD2. The V gene's germline CDR1 is SQVTM and CDR2 ANQGSEA. V shed 4 bases, J shed 1 base, and the junction held 2 bases outside the gene matches. CDR3 length: 14 residues. The CDR3: CSVVGTSGTDTQYF. The CDR3 DNA reads TGCAGCGTTGTTGGGACTAGCGGCACAGATACGCAGTATTTT.

This chain connects TRBV7-9 to TRBJ2-2, with D possibly TRBD2 on 6 matching bases. Germline V gene sequence: CDR1 SEHNR, CDR2 FQNEAQ (reference sequence). Trimming took off 6 bases at V and 7 bases at J, with 9 bases between the two ends. The CDR3 runs 12 residues. The CDR3: CASSSGVGELFF. DNA of the CDR3: TGTGCCAGCAGTTCGGGGGTCGGGGAGCTGTTTTTT.

With regard to this clonotype: One end of the junction does not line up with germline, which may come from a read error. The chain is built from TRBV15 and TRBJ2-7, with 8 nucleotides matching TRBD1. Germline V CDR1 and CDR2: LNHNV, YYDKDF (reference sequence). The CDR3 is 15 amino acids. The CDR3 nucleotides read TGTGTCACCAGCAGGGAACCGGGACAGGCGTACGAGCAGTACTTC. It codes for CVTSREPGQAYEQYF.

This clonotype was picked up a small number of times. V is TRBV6-2 or TRBV6-3 and J is TRBJ2-7, with TRBD2 as a possible D gene (6 bases). V shed 6 bases and J shed 2 bases, with 14 bases lying between them. The CDR3 extends over 14 amino acids. Germline V gene data show CDR1 as MNHEY and CDR2 as SVGEGT. The CDR3 bases are TGTGCCAGCAGAAAGGGACTGGACACCTACGAGCAGTACTTC. Translation gives CASRKGLDTYEQYF.

This clonotype came up a few times. This sequence joins TRBV29-1 and TRBJ1-2; unclear D gene. Trimming removed 1 base from V and 8 bases from J, with 29 bases in between. Germline V gene sequence: CDR1 SQVTM, CDR2 ANQGSEA. The CDR3 runs 18 residues. The CDR3 coding sequence is TGCAGCGTTGAAGTCCCCTTTTTAGACCTGGCAGGAGACGTCGGCTACACCTTC. Encoded protein: CSVEVPFLDLAGDVGYTF.

This clonotype was picked up many times. CDR3 coding DNA: TGCAGTGCTAGTAAGGCTAGCCTCGATGAGCAGTTCTTC. This gives the protein CSASKASLDEQFF. V and J are TRBV20-1 and TRBJ2-1, with D tentatively TRBD2 (5 bases). The CDR3 contains 13 residues. CDR1 is DFQATT, CDR2 SNEGSKA, per germline (reference sequence). V was clipped by 3 bases and J by 8 bases, with 14 bases between them.

The chain recombines TRBV21-1 with TRBJ2-6; TRBD2 is taken as the D call from the table, unchecked against the DNA. TRBV21-1 is marked as a pseudogene. CDR3 size: 18 residues. CDR3 in amino acids: CASSKFREAGSGANVLTF. DNA for the CDR3: TGTGCCAGCAGCAAATTCCGGGAGGCCGGCTCTGGGGCCAACGTCCTGACTTTC.

This sequence joins TRBV7-2 and TRBJ2-3; D not resolved. This CDR3 region has 13 residues. Germline CDR1 and CDR2: SGHTA and FQGNSA. Trimming cost V 5 bases and J 5 bases, with 11 bases left between them. The CDR3 sequence: CASSPGSRDTQYF. The CDR3 coding sequence is TGTGCCAGCAGCCCCGGGTCTAGAGATACGCAGTATTTT.

The table lists this clonotype with many counts. This chain links TRBV29-1 with TRBJ1-1; D uncertain. CDR3 size: 13 residues. Deletions cut 2 bases from V and 1 base from J, with 8 bases between. CDR1 and CDR2 from the germline V gene are SQVTM and ANQGSEA. The CDR3 region has the DNA TGCAGCGTTGAATTGAGCGAGAACACTGAAGCTTTCTTT. It yields the protein CSVELSENTEAFF.

This clonotype showed up many times. The V gene is TRBV13, the J gene TRBJ1-1; 10 bases line up with TRBD1. Trimming took 1 base from V and 4 from J; bases not matched to a gene: 3. CDR3 size: 15 residues. Germline loops: CDR1 PRHDT, CDR2 FYEKMQ (reference sequence). CDR3 protein: CASSLVGTGVTEAFF. The CDR3 coding sequence is TGTGCCAGCAGCTTAGTAGGGACAGGGGTCACTGAAGCTTTCTTT.